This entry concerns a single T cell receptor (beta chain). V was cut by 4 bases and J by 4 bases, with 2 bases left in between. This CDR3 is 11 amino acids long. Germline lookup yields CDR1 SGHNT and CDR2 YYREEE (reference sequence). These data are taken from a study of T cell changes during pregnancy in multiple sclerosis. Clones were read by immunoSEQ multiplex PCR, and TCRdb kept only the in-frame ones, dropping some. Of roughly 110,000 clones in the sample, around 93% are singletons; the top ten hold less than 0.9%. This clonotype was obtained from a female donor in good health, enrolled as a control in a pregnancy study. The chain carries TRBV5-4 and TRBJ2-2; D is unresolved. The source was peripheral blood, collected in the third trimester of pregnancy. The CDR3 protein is CASSRTGELFF. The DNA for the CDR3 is TGTGCCAGCAGCCGCACCGGGGAGCTGTTTTTT.